This TCR beta chain was recovered during a study of CD8 T cells in ankylosing spondylitis. For this clonotype: Its specificity is not known. Possible read error: a much larger clone is one base away. Since the CDR3 does not end with the conserved phenylalanine or tryptophan, this likely comes from a read error.

TCRdb fed the 5' RACE reads into MiXCR, producing one record per CDR3 protein. The sample contains 200,000 to 250,000 distinct CDR3 sequences, approximately 10% of which appear only once. General study findings and limits: There was reportedly significant enrichment of clones that were disease-linked in matched ankylosing spondylitis synovial fluid. Prior literature has documented some motif variants in synovial fluid and blood from reactive arthritis.

The CDR3 consists of 15 residues. The V and J ends lost 3 bases and 2 bases respectively, with 13 bases between them. The sample taken for sequencing was blood, either unsorted or a sorted T cell fraction (not recorded which). The TCR sequence derives from a male donor with ankylosing spondylitis or in good health (not recorded which). The chain couples TRBV12-3 or TRBV12-4 to TRBJ1-1; D may be TRBD1 (5 bases). CDR3 nucleotide sequence: TGTGCCAGCAGTTTGGGCCAGACAGAAAACACTGAAGCTTTCTAT. Translating it yields CASSLGQTENTEAFY.